These 15 T cell receptor beta chains came from one sample sequenced in a study of monozygotic twins with inflammatory bowel disease (dated by TCRdb to about 2019). Library preparation was by 5' RACE. Sequenced using an Illumina HiSeq 2500. Through TCRdb reprocessing, the reads give one entry per CDR3 protein sequence; DNA is omitted. For this sample, the table gives around 150,000 distinct CDR3 sequences. Roughly 2.3% of the sample is held by the ten biggest clonotypes. The specimen sequenced was blood. Receptor source: a human donor with ulcerative colitis or Crohn's disease, or a healthy co-twin of an affected twin (not recorded which).

The chain joins TRBV24-1 to TRBJ1-2. The CDR3 totals 12 residues. Germline-derived CDR1 and CDR2 are KGHDR and SFDVKD. The CDR3 sequence: CATSALNYGYTF.

The V gene is TRBV20-1, the J gene TRBJ2-1; TCRdb reports TRBD1, a call that lacks DNA to check it against. The CDR3 covers 12 residues. Germline V gives CDR1 DFQATT, CDR2 SNEGSKA (reference sequence). CDR3: CSAIPGGNEQFF.

V usage is TRBV3-1 and J usage is TRBJ2-1; absent DNA, TCRdb's TRBD1 call cannot be checked. The CDR3 has 14 residues. The germline V gene has CDR1 LGHDT and CDR2 YNNKEL (reference sequence). The CDR3 region is CASATSGGYNEQFF.

The rearrangement links TRBV20-1 to TRBJ1-6; TCRdb reports TRBD1, a call that lacks DNA to check it against. Germline loops: CDR1 DFQATT, CDR2 SNEGSKA (reference sequence). The length of the CDR3 is 14 residues. The CDR3 region is CSARVRTGISPLHF.

This rearrangement joins TRBV5-1 to TRBJ2-7; TCRdb returns TRBD1, unconfirmable since there is no DNA. The CDR3 loop spans 16 amino acids. The germline V gene encodes CDR1 SGHRS and CDR2 YFSETQ. The CDR3 spells CASSVTSGTGTYEQYF.

The V call is TRBV20-1, the J call TRBJ1-4; TCRdb's D gene call, TRBD1, goes unchecked for lack of DNA. The CDR3 consists of 17 residues. CDR1 and CDR2 (germline): DFQATT, SNEGSKA (reference sequence). CDR3 sequence: CSARTTTGASWGEKLFF.

The V and J genes are TRBV4-3 and TRBJ2-3; TCRdb reports TRBD2, a call that lacks DNA to check it against. Germline V gives CDR1 LGHNA, CDR2 YSLEER. The CDR3 consists of 16 residues. The CDR3 sequence: CASSREAGAGTDTQYF.

This chain connects TRBV4-1 to TRBJ2-7; TCRdb outputs TRBD1, but without DNA this stays unchecked. CDR1 is MGHRA and CDR2 is YSYEKL in the germline V gene. The CDR3 is 15 amino acids. This CDR3 reads CASSHLFRGIYEQYF.

V usage is TRBV28 and J usage is TRBJ2-3; the TCRdb call, TRBD1, lacks DNA for checking. The germline V gene encodes CDR1 MDHEN and CDR2 SYDVKM. CDR3 length: 15 residues. The chain's CDR3 is CASSGVGSGPDTQYF.

The chain joins TRBV5-5 to TRBJ2-5; the TCRdb call, TRBD2, lacks DNA for checking. The CDR3 consists of 15 residues. CDR1 SGHKS and CDR2 YYEKEE come from the germline V gene (reference sequence). The CDR3: CASSFPTGTEETQYF.

The gene calls are TRBV29-1 and TRBJ2-7; without DNA, the TCRdb call of TRBD1 cannot be checked. Germline CDR1 and CDR2: SQVTM and ANQGSEA. CDR3 length: 11 residues. The CDR3 loop is CSAPGQDEQYF.

The chain combines TRBV5-1 with TRBJ2-3. The CDR3 spans 14 residues. Germline V gives CDR1 SGHRS, CDR2 YFSETQ. CDR3 sequence reads: CASSLGQLTDTQYF. The whole variable domain, remainder taken from reference TRBV5-1 and TRBJ2-3, is KAGVTQTPRYLIKTRGQQVTLSCSPISGHRSVSWYQQTPGQGLQFLFEYFSETQRNKGNFPGRFSGRQFSNSRSEMNVSTLELGDSALYLCASSLGQLTDTQYFGPGTRLTVL.

The chain recombines TRBV5-1 with TRBJ2-1; TCRdb's D call, TRBD2, is unchecked because there is no DNA. Germline V CDR1 and CDR2: SGHRS, YFSETQ. The CDR3 length is 14 residues. CDR3 sequence reads: CASSGGLVGNEQFF. Complete variable domain (other parts from reference TRBV5-1 and TRBJ2-1): KAGVTQTPRYLIKTRGQQVTLSCSPISGHRSVSWYQQTPGQGLQFLFEYFSETQRNKGNFPGRFSGRQFSNSRSEMNVSTLELGDSALYLCASSGGLVGNEQFFGPGTRLTVL.

The CDR3 sequence: CASSLASNTGELFF. The chain recombines TRBV5-1 with TRBJ2-2. Germline CDR1 is SGHRS and CDR2 is YFSETQ. The CDR3 is made up of 14 amino acids. Using reference TRBV5-1 and TRBJ2-2 for the parts outside the CDR3, the full variable domain is KAGVTQTPRYLIKTRGQQVTLSCSPISGHRSVSWYQQTPGQGLQFLFEYFSETQRNKGNFPGRFSGRQFSNSRSEMNVSTLELGDSALYLCASSLASNTGELFFGEGSRLTVL.

The gene calls are TRBV4-1 and TRBJ2-2; TCRdb outputs TRBD2, but without DNA this stays unchecked. The germline gives CDR1 MGHRA, CDR2 YSYEKL. The CDR3 covers 19 residues. The CDR3 protein is CASSQDHLRGTGAAGELFF.